The 2 T cell receptor beta chains given below trace back to one sample, sequenced in a study of T-cell memory formation after mild COVID-19. MiXCR, run by TCRdb on the 5' RACE reads, gives a single entry per CDR3 protein. The table lists about 430,000 distinct CDR3 sequences, approximately 24% of them singletons. The sample was PBMCs or a T cell subset sorted from them (not recorded which). The origin of the receptors is an adult woman who had mild COVID-19 (a few samples of this study predate the infection). Cell type and time point are not known.

The V call is TRBV3-1, the J call TRBJ1-4; D gene ambiguous. CDR1 is LGHDT and CDR2 is YNNKEL in the germline V gene (reference sequence). CDR3 length equals 11 residues. The ends were cut back, 3 bases at V and 8 bases at J, with 4 bases in the middle. CDR3 in DNA: TGTGCCAGCAGCCAGTTCGAAAAACTGTTTTTT. This codes for CASSQFEKLFF.

Worth noting for this clonotype: At one boundary the junction diverges from the germline segment, which might be a read error. The chain recombines TRBV4-1 with TRBJ2-1; 16 bases map to TRBD2. This CDR3 has 17 amino acids. CDR1 MGHRA and CDR2 YSYEKL come from the germline V gene. Written as DNA, the CDR3 is TGCGCCAGCAGTCAAGCAGAGGGGACTAGCGGGGGGGCGAAGCAGTTCTTC. Residues: CASSQAEGTSGGAKQFF.